This T cell receptor beta chain was profiled in a study of cytomegalovirus exposure and HLA in healthy donors. General observations from the study: It was reportedly the case that the classifier diagnosed cytomegalovirus status with high specificity and sensitivity. The study labeled 150 or so TCR beta chains cytomegalovirus-associated.

The CDR3 loop spans 15 amino acids. Trimming at V came to 3 bases and at J to 1 base, leaving 5 bases not matched to a gene. The V gene's germline CDR1 is LNHDA and CDR2 SQIVND (reference sequence). Concerning this clone: Its antigen is still unknown.

The method was immunoSEQ multiplex PCR; TCRdb's version includes in-frame clones alone and lacks a portion of them. The data hold fewer than 200,000 clones, with roughly 89% observed a single time. The sequenced sample was PBMCs. The TCR comes from a woman in her late teens or twenties in good health and CMV-seropositive. V usage is TRBV19 and J usage is TRBJ2-7; 8 nucleotides align to TRBD1. The chain's CDR3 is CASSIYGQGSYEQYF. Here the CDR3 DNA reads TGTGCCAGTAGTATCTACGGACAGGGTTCCTACGAGCAGTACTTC.